Shown below are 5 T cell receptor beta chains from a single sample sequenced in a study of blood T cell repertoires in COVID-19. The repertoire was sequenced with immunoSEQ multiplex PCR; TCRdb's copy has only in-frame clones and lacks some. The sample includes under 200,000 clones, approximately 88% of them seen just once. Specimen: peripheral blood. The receptors shown here come from a woman aged 60-75 years with acute or convalescent COVID-19.

The chain has TRBV2 and TRBJ1-5; D might be TRBD1 (6 bases). The CDR3 spans 16 residues. The germline V gene encodes CDR1 SNHLY and CDR2 FYNNEI. Trimming removed 5 bases from V and 0 bases from J, with 14 bases in between. Written as DNA, the CDR3 is TGTGCCAGCAGTTCCACCGGACAGTTTAGCAATCAGCCCCAGCATTTT. Residues: CASSSTGQFSNQPQHF.

V gene TRBV24-1 combines with J gene TRBJ2-3; TRBD2 aligns across 12 bases. The germline CDR1 and CDR2 sequences are KGHDR and SFDVKD. CDR3 size: 19 residues. V lost 3 bases to trimming and J lost 0 bases; unmatched junction nucleotides: 9. CDR3: CATSDPLWLAGGSTDTQYF. DNA for the CDR3: TGTGCCACCAGTGATCCCCTCTGGCTAGCGGGGGGGAGCACAGATACGCAGTATTTT.

The V and J genes are TRBV5-5 and TRBJ2-1; 7 bases map to TRBD1. Germline CDR1 and CDR2: SGHKS and YYEKEE (reference sequence). V shed 4 bases, J shed 8 bases, and the junction held 15 bases outside the gene matches. The CDR3 loop spans 16 amino acids. CDR3 nucleotide sequence: TGTGCCAGCAGCCTATTACTGGACAGGCCAGGGGATGAGCAGTTCTTC. Its protein is CASSLLLDRPGDEQFF.

This clone came up a few times. The rearrangement uses TRBV3-1 (or the pseudogene TRBV3-2) and TRBJ1-6, with D possibly being TRBD1 (5 bases). Trimming took 4 bases from V and 6 from J, leaving 16 bases between them. CDR1 LGHDT and CDR2 YNNKEL come from the germline V gene (reference sequence). CDR3 length: 16 residues. The CDR3 bases are TGTGCCAGCAGCCTTTTCGACAGAAGTCCTAATTCACCCCTCCACTTT. Protein: CASSLFDRSPNSPLHF.

The chain combines TRBV4-3 with TRBJ1-1; no reliable D call. CDR1 LGHNA and CDR2 YSLEER come from the germline V gene. V was clipped by 0 bases and J by 2 bases, with 7 bases between them. The CDR3 has 14 residues. The CDR3 is CASSQEKQNTEAFF. The CDR3, as DNA: TGCGCCAGCAGCCAAGAAAAACAAAACACTGAAGCTTTCTTT.